The entry that follows covers one T cell receptor beta chain sequence. This specimen belongs to a study of blood T cell repertoires in COVID-19. Study overall: Samples representing acute and convalescent COVID-19 were sourced from the United States, Italy and Spain.

Libraries were prepared by immunoSEQ multiplex PCR; TCRdb keeps only in-frame clonotypes and omits some of them. Here the sample spans around 100,000 clones, roughly 89% being singletons. The V and J ends lost 7 bases and 5 bases, in that order; junction bases with no gene match: 6. There are 13 residues in the CDR3. The sequencing sample was made of peripheral blood. J is TRBJ2-5 and V is TRBV12-3 or TRBV12-4; 8 positions match TRBD2. This TCR was recovered from a woman in her forties or fifties with COVID-19, enrolled during active disease. The chain's CDR3 is CASTPLAGETQYF. CDR3 in DNA: TGTGCCAGCACCCCCCTAGCGGGTGAGACCCAGTACTTC.